A selection of T cell receptor beta chains follows, all from one sample in a study of blood T cell repertoires in COVID-19. The table came from immunoSEQ multiplex PCR; TCRdb's copy has only in-frame clones and leaves some out. The sample contains more than 150,000 clones, roughly four fifths of which appear only once. Material for sequencing was PBMCs or T cells enriched from blood (not recorded which). These receptors all come from a man aged 45-65 years who had recovered from COVID-19. The CDR3 runs from the conserved cysteine through the conserved F or W. D genes are given only for firm matches.

TGTGCCAGCAGCTTAGAGGGGTTTTCGGGGGAGCTGTTTTTT,CASSLEGFSGELFF,TRBJ2-2,NA,TRBV11-1
TGTGCCAGCAGGACGACAGGGGCCGGGGCCGGGGAGCTGTTTTTT,CASRTTGAGAGELFF,TRBJ2-2,TRBD1,TRBV27
TGCGCCAGCAGCTTGGATAGCCCGTACACTGAAGCTTTCTTT,CASSLDSPYTEAFF,TRBJ1-1,NA,TRBV5-1
TGTGCCAGCAGTGAAGAGGAGGAAATGAGCTCCTACGAGCAGTACTTC,CASSEEEEMSSYEQYF,TRBJ2-7,NA,TRBV2
TGTGCCAGCAGTGTTTATACAGGCAATCAGCCCCAGCATTTT,CASSVYTGNQPQHF,TRBJ1-5,NA,TRBV2
TGTGCCAGCAGTGAGGAGGACAGCCGCTCTGGAAACACCATATATTTT,CASSEEDSRSGNTIYF,TRBJ1-3,NA,TRBV2
TGTGCCAGCAGCCAAGAGGGAGTAGGACTAGTTTTGGCAAGCCGCAATGAGCAGTTCTTC,CASSQEGVGLVLASRNEQFF,TRBJ2-1,TRBD2,TRBV14
TGCGCCAGCAGCTCTCAGGAGGCAGCCCGAGGCACTGAAGCTTTCTTT,CASSSQEAARGTEAFF,TRBJ1-1,NA,TRBV5-1
TGTGCCAGTAGTCCTCGACAGCAAGAGACCCAGTACTTC,CASSPRQQETQYF,TRBJ2-5,NA,TRBV19
TGTGCCAGCTCACCAGGCGGGGGCTCAGGTGTGGAGACCCAGTACTTC,CASSPGGGSGVETQYF,TRBJ2-5,NA,TRBV18
TGCAGCGTCGACAGGGGCAATGGCTACACCTTC,CSVDRGNGYTF,TRBJ1-2,TRBD1,TRBV29-1
TGTGCCAGCAGCTTAGTACAGGGGGGAAATTCACCCCTCCACTTT,CASSLVQGGNSPLHF,TRBJ1-6,TRBD1,TRBV7-9
TGTGCCAGCAGCCAAACAGGACAGGCTACTAACTATGGCTACACCTTC,CASSQTGQATNYGYTF,TRBJ1-2,TRBD1,TRBV7-9
TGTGCCAGCAGCAAGACTAGCGGGAGCAATGAGCAGTTCTTC,CASSKTSGSNEQFF,TRBJ2-1,TRBD2,TRBV6-4
TGTGCCAGCAGCTTAGGGCAGGTACCTATCAATGAGCAGTTCTTC,CASSLGQVPINEQFF,TRBJ2-1,NA,TRBV7-6
TGTGCCAGCAGCTTAGCGGGGGGGGTCAATGAGCAGTTCTTC,CASSLAGGVNEQFF,TRBJ2-1,TRBD2,TRBV11-2
TGTGCCAGCAGCAACCATGCCGGAACAGGGTGGGATCAGCCCCAGCATTTT,CASSNHAGTGWDQPQHF,TRBJ1-5,NA,TRBV3-1/TRBV3-2
TGTGCCAGCAGTGTTCACAGGCAAATAGGAAACACCATATATTTT,CASSVHRQIGNTIYF,TRBJ1-3,NA,TRBV2
TGCGCCAGCAGCTCTTTCCTAGCGGGGACCTCACCTATGTCGGAGCTGTTTTTT,CASSSFLAGTSPMSELFF,TRBJ2-2,TRBD2,TRBV5-1
TGTGCCAGCAGCCTCCCTGTTCAGGACTACTACGAGCAGTACTTC,CASSLPVQDYYEQYF,TRBJ2-7,NA,TRBV6-5
TGTGCCAGCAGCAAATTGAACAGGGGGAGCAAAGCTTTCTTT,CASSKLNRGSKAFF,TRBJ1-1,NA,TRBV21-1
TGTGCCAGCAGCTTAATCCCAGGGGGTTCGGCGGGCTACACCTTC,CASSLIPGGSAGYTF,TRBJ1-2,TRBD1,TRBV7-3
TGTGCCAGCAGTTCTGCCGGACTAGCGGGGTCCTACGAGCAGTACTTC,CASSSAGLAGSYEQYF,TRBJ2-7,TRBD2,TRBV28
TGTGCCAGCAGCGTAGGGCCCAGTAGCTCCTATGGCTACACCTTC,CASSVGPSSSYGYTF,TRBJ1-2,NA,TRBV9
TGTGCCAGCAGCCAAAGGACAGAACTACGGTACGAGCAGTACTTC,CASSQRTELRYEQYF,TRBJ2-7,NA,TRBV14